This TCR beta chain was profiled in a study of T-cell reconstitution after alpha-beta-depleted transplantation in children. This sample's TCRbeta library carried unique molecular identifier barcodes. TCRdb itself ran the PCR reads through MiXCR, one entry per CDR3 protein. The sample lists 900,000 or so distinct CDR3 sequences, about 15% occurring once. After removal of 1 base from V and 5 bases from J, the junction contained 12 bases not matched to a gene. In germline, CDR1 is SGHRS, CDR2 YFSETQ. The length of the CDR3 is 16 residues. The material was PBMCs, mostly from graft donor cells, obtained 360 days after TCRalphabeta/CD19-depleted stem cell transplant. This chain links TRBV5-1 with TRBJ2-7; the match to TRBD2 covers 7 bases. This sequence was found in a male patient younger than 18 who had a stem cell transplant for acute lymphoblastic leukemia, so the T cells may come from the graft donor. This CDR3 reads CASSLRGGSLRDEQYF. The CDR3 nucleotides are TGCGCCAGCAGCTTGAGGGGAGGGAGCTTGAGGGACGAGCAGTACTTC.